This TCR beta chain derives from a study of sequential checkpoint blockade in melanoma. Trimming pared 5 bases from V and 6 bases from J, leaving 9 bases between. The germline gives CDR1 SGHTA, CDR2 FQGNSA. This CDR3 is built from 12 residues. This clone was recorded only once. Described treatment: randomized to nivolumab then ipilimumab (arm A) or the reverse (arm B). PBMC sorting kept live CD3+CD8+ cells without CD19 or CD56. This table comes from immunoSEQ multiplex PCR, and its TCRdb copy is limited to in-frame clones, with some not included. The sample holds 30,000 or so clones, 75% to 90% seen once.

The source is a human donor with melanoma. Sequences were derived from CD8+ T cells sorted from blood (inferred from file names), sampled from a patient given nivolumab and ipilimumab in sequence. This chain uses TRBV7-2 with TRBJ2-3, with D possibly matching TRBD1 (6 bases). CDR3 sequence (DNA): TGTGCCAGCAGCGACAGGCCTGATACGCAGTATTTT. Protein sequence: CASSDRPDTQYF. Filled out from reference TRBV7-2 and TRBJ2-3, the complete variable domain reads GAGVSQSPSNKVTEKGKDVELRCDPISGHTALYWYRQSLGQGLEFLIYFQGNSAPDKSGLPSDRFSAERTGGSVSTLTIQRTQQEDSAVYLCASSDRPDTQYFGPGTRLTVL.